Each of the 29 T cell receptor beta chains below was sequenced from the same sample in a study of Tregs in tolerant kidney transplant recipients. Profiled with immunoSEQ multiplex PCR; TCRdb holds only in-frame clones, not every one. The sample has about 61,000 clones; approximately 85% are singletons. This sample comprised Tregs from blood, obtained before the transplant. The receptor source for this set is a human donor who received a combined kidney and bone marrow transplant.

The V call is TRBV7-6, the J call TRBJ2-4; D tentatively fits TRBD1 or TRBD2 (5 bases each). Trimming pared 1 base from V and 6 bases from J, leaving 13 bases between. This CDR3 is built from 15 residues. Germline CDR1 SGHVS, CDR2 FNYEAQ. The CDR3 is CASSLVHGAGNIQYF. CDR3 DNA sequence: TGTGCCAGCAGCTTAGTTCACGGGGCCGGAAACATTCAGTACTTC.

The CDR3 sequence: CASSQVSGGAYNEQFF. In DNA, the CDR3 is TGTGCCAGCAGCCAAGTCAGCGGGGGGGCTTACAATGAGCAGTTCTTC. The chain employs TRBV4-2 and TRBJ2-1; 10 bases agree with TRBD2. In germline, CDR1 is LGHNA, CDR2 YNFKEQ. Trimming at V came to 1 base and at J to 4 bases, leaving 4 bases not matched to a gene. This CDR3 has 16 residues.

V is TRBV30 and J is TRBJ1-1; 7 bases fit TRBD1. The CDR3 consists of 14 residues. V lost 4 bases, J lost 6 bases, and 11 bases stayed unmatched. The germline V gene has CDR1 GTSNPN and CDR2 SVGIG (reference sequence). CDR3 sequence reads: CAWTGTAMKSEAFF. The CDR3 region has the DNA TGTGCCTGGACCGGGACAGCGATGAAGTCTGAAGCTTTCTTT.

The chain has TRBV5-1 and TRBJ2-5; TRBD1 aligns across 9 bases. The CDR3 extends over 13 amino acids. Trimming removed 5 bases from V and 4 bases from J; junction bases left unmatched: 3. Germline-derived CDR1 and CDR2 are SGHRS and YFSETQ. CDR3: CASRQGAGETQYF. As DNA, the CDR3 is TGCGCCAGCAGACAGGGGGCGGGAGAGACCCAGTACTTC.

A single count supports this clone. V and J are TRBV7-2 and TRBJ1-4; tentatively, D is TRBD1 (5 bases). Germline values: CDR1 SGHTA, CDR2 FQGNSA. The ends were cut back, 5 bases at V and 4 bases at J, with 11 bases in the middle. The CDR3 extends over 14 amino acids. The chain's CDR3 is CASSPGGGNEKLFF. CDR3 coding DNA: TGTGCCAGCAGCCCCGGCGGGGGTAATGAAAAACTGTTTTTT.

The V and J genes are TRBV7-7 and TRBJ2-5; 11 bases are shared with TRBD2. The ends lost 3 bases at V and 5 bases at J; junction bases unmatched: 11. Germline CDR1 is SSHAT and CDR2 is FNYEAQ (reference sequence). This CDR3 is 17 amino acids long. The CDR3 spells CASSFLAGGPGGETQYF. CDR3 in DNA: TGTGCCAGCAGCTTCCTAGCGGGGGGTCCGGGTGGCGAGACCCAGTACTTC. Using reference TRBV7-7 and TRBJ2-5 for the parts outside the CDR3, the full variable domain is GAGVSQSPRYKVTKRGQDVTLRCDPISSHATLYWYQQALGQGPEFLTYFNYEAQPDKSGLPSDRFSAERPEGSISTLTIQRTEQRDSAMYRCASSFLAGGPGGETQYFGPGTRLLVL.

The rearrangement uses TRBV7-2 and TRBJ2-1, with D tentatively TRBD2 (6 bases). CDR3 size: 15 residues. The germline V and J ends were trimmed by 2 bases and 7 bases, with 15 bases remaining between them. Germline CDR1 SGHTA, CDR2 FQGNSA. CDR3 residues: CASSLRGRSANEQFF. As DNA, the CDR3 is TGTGCCAGCAGCTTACGGGGGAGGTCGGCAAATGAGCAGTTCTTC.

CDR3 protein: CASSLSGHQETQYF. In DNA, the CDR3 is TGTGCCAGCAGCTTATCTGGACACCAAGAGACCCAGTACTTC. The chain recombines TRBV7-2 with TRBJ2-5; D not resolved. Per germline, CDR1 SGHTA and CDR2 FQGNSA. With 2 bases removed from V and 0 bases from J, the gap between germline ends came to 7 bases. The CDR3 extends over 14 amino acids.

On this clone: One end of the junction varies from germline; a read error may be responsible. Other DNA variants within this sample encode the same CDR3. The CDR3 region is CASRLTREHTGELFF. CDR3 coding DNA: TGTGCCAGCAGACTGACCCGGGAGCATACCGGAGAGCTGTTTTTT. The V call is TRBV28, the J call TRBJ2-2; tentatively, D is TRBD2 (6 bases). This CDR3 is 15 amino acids long. CDR1 is MDHEN, CDR2 SYDVKM, per germline.

The chain uses TRBV25-1 and TRBJ1-1; D remains unclear. From germline, CDR1 is MGHDK and CDR2 SYGVNS. The V end lost 1 base, the J end lost 11 bases, and 11 bases lay between the germline ends. The CDR3 covers 12 residues. CDR3 nucleotide sequence: TGTGCCAGCAGTGAATTGATGGGGTGGGCTTTCTTT. Translated: CASSELMGWAFF.

This chain links TRBV6-6 with TRBJ2-1; D perhaps matches TRBD2 (5 bases). The V end was cut by 6 bases, the J end by 1 base, with 16 bases between. The CDR3 runs 16 residues. Per germline, CDR1 MNHNY and CDR2 SVGAGI (reference sequence). The chain's CDR3 is CASRSPRADSYNEQFF. CDR3 coding DNA: TGTGCCAGCAGGTCCCCGAGAGCGGATTCCTACAATGAGCAGTTCTTC.

This rearrangement joins TRBV6-6 to TRBJ1-2, with 10 bases identical to TRBD1. Germline V CDR1 and CDR2: MNHNY, SVGAGI (reference sequence). This CDR3 region has 16 residues. V lost 5 bases and J lost 1; bases outside the gene matches: 7. The CDR3 is CASSTGTGVINYGYTF. The DNA of the CDR3 is TGTGCCAGCAGTACCGGGACAGGGGTGATTAACTATGGCTACACCTTC.

The gene calls are TRBV7-2 and TRBJ2-3; 7 bases map to TRBD1. This CDR3 is built from 17 residues. The ends lost 3 bases at V and 8 bases at J; junction bases unmatched: 17. Per the germline V gene, CDR1 is SGHTA and CDR2 is FQGNSA. CDR3 bases: TGTGCCAGCAGCTTCTCTACCGGGACAGTGCGGAGTGGTACGCAGTATTTT. Its translation: CASSFSTGTVRSGTQYF.

In DNA, the CDR3 is TGTGCCAGCATGGGGCTAACCGGGGAGCTGTTTTTT. It codes for CASMGLTGELFF. The chain links TRBV7-8 to TRBJ2-2; the D gene is possibly TRBD1 (5 bases). The V gene's germline CDR1 is SGHVS and CDR2 FQNEAQ. This CDR3 contains 12 residues. The V end lost 7 bases, the J end lost 5 bases, and 8 bases lay between the germline ends.

The chain carries TRBV5-4 and TRBJ1-1; weak D call: TRBD1 (5 bases). Germline lookup yields CDR1 SGHNT and CDR2 YYREEE (reference sequence). Trimming cost V 4 bases and J 4 bases, with 17 bases left between them. This CDR3 is 15 amino acids long. The CDR3, as DNA: TGTGCCAGCAGCCGTACGGGGGGAGGGTTCACTGAAGCTTTCTTT. Protein product: CASSRTGGGFTEAFF.

The J gene is TRBJ2-3, the V gene TRBV9, with D unresolved. V was pared by 0 bases and J by 0 bases, with 11 bases between. The germline V gene encodes CDR1 SGDLS and CDR2 YYNGEE. This CDR3 has 16 amino acids. CDR3 nucleotides: TGTGCCAGCAGCGTAGGGGGTAACCCAAGCACAGATACGCAGTATTTT. It codes for CASSVGGNPSTDTQYF.

This clone was observed once. The chain uses TRBV5-4 and TRBJ1-2; D is unclear. Germline V gives CDR1 SGHNT, CDR2 YYREEE (reference sequence). V lost 1 base and J lost 6, with 13 bases in between. The CDR3 runs 14 residues. CDR3 DNA sequence: TGTGCCAGCAGCTTGCAGGCCTTAGTCGATGGCTACACCTTC. Its translation: CASSLQALVDGYTF.

The gene calls are TRBV6-1 and TRBJ1-2; 8 bases align to TRBD1. Per the germline V gene, CDR1 is MNHNS and CDR2 is SASEGT. V dropped 3 bases and J dropped 4; count of bases not matched to a gene: 16. The CDR3 loop spans 18 amino acids. Written as DNA, the CDR3 is TGTGCCAGCAGTGAGCTGGTGACAGGGGTCCGGTTTGGCTATGGCTACACCTTC. It is translated as CASSELVTGVRFGYGYTF.

J is TRBJ2-3 and V is TRBV6-6; a possible D gene is TRBD2 (6 bases). The ends were cut back, 5 bases at V and 2 bases at J, with 11 bases in the middle. The CDR3 loop spans 14 amino acids. Germline loops: CDR1 MNHNY, CDR2 SVGAGI (reference sequence). The CDR3 nucleotides read TGTGCCAGCAGTCGTAGCGGTTCCACAGATACGCAGTATTTT. It yields the protein CASSRSGSTDTQYF.

The chain recombines TRBV19 with TRBJ2-7; D unresolved. This CDR3 spans 15 amino acids. Germline CDR1 reads LNHDA; CDR2 reads SQIVND (reference sequence). Trimming removed 0 bases at V and 2 bases at J, with 11 bases between. The CDR3 nucleotides read TGTGCCAGTAGTATAGATCTGAGGATGCCCTACGAGCAGTACTTC. Its protein product is CASSIDLRMPYEQYF.

CDR3 DNA sequence: TGTGCCAGCAGTGCAAGGGGGGGGGCAGGGGGCTCAACCGGGGAGCTGTTTTTT. This encodes CASSARGGAGGSTGELFF. This chain joins TRBV6-1 and TRBJ2-2, with D tentatively TRBD1 (8 bases). V was shortened by 4 bases and J by 5 bases, with 23 bases between the two germline ends. The CDR3 loop spans 18 amino acids. CDR1 is MNHNS, CDR2 SASEGT, per germline.

This sequence joins TRBV9 and TRBJ1-1; 9 nucleotides align to TRBD1. V shed 2 bases, J shed 3 bases, and the junction held 5 bases outside the gene matches. CDR3 length: 15 amino acids. CDR1 and CDR2 from the germline V gene are SGDLS and YYNGEE. The CDR3 bases are TGTGCCAGCAGCGTCGGGGACAGGGTTGACACTGAAGCTTTCTTT. Amino acid sequence: CASSVGDRVDTEAFF.

This clone has more than one count but fewer than ten. J is TRBJ1-1 and V is TRBV28; 7 bases are a match to TRBD1. The V gene's germline CDR1 is MDHEN and CDR2 SYDVKM. The J segment lost 0 bases and the V segment lost 5 bases, leaving 9 bases of the junction unmatched. The length of the CDR3 is 16 residues. CDR3 nucleotide sequence: TGTGCCAGCAGTCCGAGACAGGGTCCAATGAACACTGAAGCTTTCTTT. Translating gives CASSPRQGPMNTEAFF.

Details on this clone: One junction end does not reproduce the germline sequence, and a read error may be involved. The V and J genes are TRBV6-1 and TRBJ2-7; maybe TRBD2 (5 bases). The CDR3 covers 13 residues. The V gene's germline CDR1 is MNHNS and CDR2 SASEGT. The CDR3 sequence: CASRDSTSDEQYF. The CDR3, as DNA: TGTGCCAGCAGGGACTCGACCTCCGACGAGCAGTACTTC.

The gene calls are TRBV5-1 and TRBJ1-1, with TRBD1 identical over 8 bases. CDR3 size: 14 residues. J lost 2 bases, V lost 5 bases, and 5 bases had no gene match. Germline values: CDR1 SGHRS, CDR2 YFSETQ. For the CDR3, the DNA is TGCGCCAGCAGGCGGACAGGGATTAACACTGAAGCTTTCTTT. It encodes CASRRTGINTEAFF.

In DNA, the CDR3 is TGTGCCAGCAGTGAATCCCCCAGCTTTAACTATGGCTACACCTTC. Its protein product is CASSESPSFNYGYTF. This chain connects TRBV6-1 to TRBJ1-2; D is unclear. CDR3 length: 15 residues. V was pared by 2 bases and J by 1 base, with 11 bases between. Germline CDR1 is MNHNS and CDR2 is SASEGT.

This chain connects TRBV28 to TRBJ2-7, with a weak D call TRBD1 (6 bases). Germline assignment: CDR1 MDHEN and CDR2 SYDVKM. There are 14 residues in the CDR3. The ends were cut back, 6 bases at V and 3 bases at J, with 15 bases in the middle. The CDR3 region has the DNA TGTGCCAGCAGCTGGACCGGGACAAACTACGAGCAGTACTTC. Protein sequence: CASSWTGTNYEQYF.

The CDR3 DNA follows: TGTGCCAGCTCACCGAAGGAGGGTCAGCCCCAGCATTTT. This sequence encodes CASSPKEGQPQHF. This sequence joins TRBV18 and TRBJ1-5; no reliable D call. The CDR3 has 13 residues. Germline V gene lookup returns CDR1 KGHSH and CDR2 LQKENI. The V end lost 3 bases, the J end lost 6 bases, and 9 bases lay between the germline ends.

The J gene is TRBJ2-5, the V gene TRBV5-4; D may be TRBD2 (6 bases). The CDR3 is 15 residues long. Trimming removed 4 bases at V and 4 bases at J, with 17 bases between. Germline CDR1 SGHNT, CDR2 YYREEE (reference sequence). CDR3 nucleotide sequence: TGTGCCAGCAGCAGGGGACTTAGGGGAGGAGAGACCCAGTACTTC. Residues: CASSRGLRGGETQYF.